This T cell receptor beta chain emerged from a study of response to subunit inactivated influenza vaccine. Findings of the study overall: Researchers suggested that each seasonal influenza vaccination recruits few new T cells.

Details on this clonotype: Antigen: not known.

Per germline, CDR1 SGHTA and CDR2 FQGNSA. Trimming removed 3 bases from V and 11 bases from J; junction bases left unmatched: 12. The length of the CDR3 is 15 residues. Each CDR3 protein is one row after TCRdb ran MiXCR on the RT-PCR reads. The repertoire holds around 500,000 distinct CDR3 sequences, with roughly 9.8% as singletons. Sample: PBMCs from blood, taken roughly 48 days after vaccination. The source is a man aged 45 to 65 who received an inactivated influenza vaccine. The chain employs TRBV7-2 and TRBJ2-1; 8 positions match TRBD1. This CDR3 is CASSLTGDMGGQQFF. For the CDR3, the DNA is TGTGCCAGCAGCTTGACAGGGGATATGGGTGGACAGCAGTTCTTC.